This is a list of T cell receptor beta chains from one sample in a study of T cells after yellow fever vaccination. TCRdb fed the 5' RACE reads into MiXCR, producing one record per CDR3 protein. The sample shows a few hundred thousand distinct CDR3 sequences, more than 9% of them seen only once. Sequencing was performed on PBMCs, taken on the day of the first yellow fever vaccination. The source is a man between 18 and 35 years old who received the YFV17D yellow fever vaccine. Both conserved end residues are part of each CDR3. Each record gives: clone size, D gene, V gene, J gene, CDR3 protein, CDR3 DNA. The D gene is left open where the match is weak. Not all rows give a size; the values are once, few, many and, for expanded clones, a class.

size: -
D: -
V: TRBV6-2/TRBV6-3
J: TRBJ1-5
CDR3: CASSYPDGAYQPQHF
DNA: TGTGCCAGCAGTTACCCGGACGGCGCCTACCAGCCCCAGCATTTT

size: -
D: TRBD2
V: TRBV20-1
J: TRBJ2-4
CDR3: CSARAPWGEGYIQYF
DNA: TGCAGTGCTAGAGCCCCCTGGGGGGAGGGTTACATTCAGTACTTC

size: -
D: TRBD1
V: TRBV18
J: TRBJ1-1
CDR3: CASPWDRSNTEAFF
DNA: TGTGCCAGCCCGTGGGACAGGTCGAACACTGAAGCTTTCTTT

size: -
D: -
V: TRBV20-1
J: TRBJ1-5
CDR3: CSAQSGNQPQHF
DNA: TGCAGTGCTCAATCGGGTAATCAGCCCCAGCATTTT

size: -
D: -
V: TRBV5-4
J: TRBJ2-4
CDR3: CASSNPGLRTKNIQYF
DNA: TGTGCCAGCAGCAACCCAGGACTTCGTACCAAAAACATTCAGTACTTC

size: many
D: TRBD2
V: TRBV4-3
J: TRBJ2-3
CDR3: CASSQDPSGGASDTQYF
DNA: TGCGCCAGCAGCCAAGATCCTAGCGGGGGGGCATCAGATACGCAGTATTTT

size: many
D: -
V: TRBV5-1
J: TRBJ2-7
CDR3: CASSLAEGDRNEQYF
DNA: TGCGCCAGCAGCTTGGCCGAGGGGGATCGTAACGAGCAGTACTTC

size: -
D: -
V: TRBV7-2
J: TRBJ2-4
CDR3: CATFDGVQNIQYF
DNA: TGTGCCACCTTCGATGGGGTCCAAAACATTCAGTACTTC

size: -
D: -
V: TRBV12-3/TRBV12-4
J: TRBJ2-5
CDR3: CASSRDPIRETQYF
DNA: TGTGCCAGCAGCCGGGACCCGATCCGGGAGACCCAGTACTTC

size: few
D: -
V: TRBV14
J: TRBJ1-2
CDR3: CASSQDWLGGYTF
DNA: TGTGCCAGCAGCCAAGATTGGTTGGGGGGCTACACCTTC

size: few
D: -
V: TRBV7-7
J: TRBJ2-1
CDR3: CASSLGGGLAYNEQFF
DNA: TGTGCCAGCAGCTTAGGTGGGGGATTGGCCTACAATGAGCAGTTCTTC

size: few
D: -
V: TRBV2
J: TRBJ2-2
CDR3: CATLGGGGDTGELFF
DNA: TGTGCCACCTTAGGGGGCGGGGGTGACACCGGGGAGCTGTTTTTT

size: -
D: TRBD1
V: TRBV2
J: TRBJ1-2
CDR3: CASRNRGQDYGYTF
DNA: TGTGCCAGCAGGAACAGGGGGCAGGACTATGGCTACACCTTC

size: few
D: -
V: TRBV14
J: TRBJ2-3
CDR3: CASSHLGTDTQYF
DNA: TGTGCCAGCAGCCATTTGGGCACAGATACGCAGTATTTT

size: -
D: -
V: TRBV5-5
J: TRBJ2-7
CDR3: CASSFDWTPGPYEQYF
DNA: TGTGCCAGCAGCTTTGACTGGACTCCCGGGCCCTACGAGCAGTACTTC

size: few
D: TRBD2
V: TRBV12-3/TRBV12-4
J: TRBJ2-5
CDR3: CASTSSIAGGETQYF
DNA: TGTGCCAGCACCTCTTCCATAGCGGGGGGCGAGACCCAGTACTTC

size: -
D: -
V: TRBV12-3/TRBV12-4
J: TRBJ1-1
CDR3: CASKTATNTEAFF
DNA: TGTGCCAGCAAGACGGCGACGAACACTGAAGCTTTCTTT

size: -
D: TRBD1
V: TRBV28
J: TRBJ2-5
CDR3: CATRDRGKTQYF
DNA: TGTGCCACCCGGGACAGGGGTAAGACCCAGTACTTC

size: -
D: -
V: TRBV11-2
J: TRBJ2-3
CDR3: CASSLVPGLRPAVTQYF
DNA: TGTGCCAGCAGCTTAGTCCCGGGACTTCGACCGGCGGTTACGCAGTATTTT

size: many
D: TRBD2
V: TRBV5-5
J: TRBJ2-3
CDR3: CASSPLGLVSSDTQYF
DNA: TGTGCCAGCAGCCCATTGGGACTAGTCTCATCCGATACGCAGTATTTT

size: few
D: TRBD2
V: TRBV10-3
J: TRBJ2-5
CDR3: CAISWRGDQETQYF
DNA: TGTGCCATCAGTTGGCGGGGGGACCAAGAGACCCAGTACTTC

size: few
D: -
V: TRBV5-4
J: TRBJ2-7
CDR3: CASSPWALKGSEQYF
DNA: TGTGCCAGCAGCCCCTGGGCCCTTAAAGGGAGCGAGCAGTACTTC

size: few
D: TRBD2
V: TRBV12-3/TRBV12-4
J: TRBJ2-1
CDR3: CASGDLGLAGAARYF
DNA: TGTGCCAGCGGTGATCTGGGACTAGCGGGGGCCGCTAGGTACTTC

size: -
D: TRBD1
V: TRBV7-2
J: TRBJ2-1
CDR3: CASSSYPALQGREFF
DNA: TGTGCCAGCAGCTCTTATCCCGCCCTACAGGGGCGAGAGTTCTTC

size: -
D: TRBD2
V: TRBV10-3
J: TRBJ2-1
CDR3: CAISEARGLAGGDEQFF
DNA: TGTGCCATCAGTGAGGCTCGGGGACTAGCGGGGGGAGATGAGCAGTTCTTC

size: few
D: -
V: TRBV4-1
J: TRBJ1-5
CDR3: CASSQAPPGGRDQPQHF
DNA: TGCGCCAGCAGCCAAGCACCCCCGGGGGGGAGGGATCAGCCCCAGCATTTT

size: -
D: -
V: TRBV3-1
J: TRBJ2-7
CDR3: CASSQTVDGAISYEQYF
DNA: TGTGCCAGCAGCCAAACTGTCGACGGCGCCATCTCCTACGAGCAGTACTTC

size: few
D: -
V: TRBV2
J: TRBJ2-2
CDR3: CASSVDNPTTGELFF
DNA: TGTGCCAGCAGTGTGGACAACCCCACCACCGGGGAGCTGTTTTTT

size: few
D: TRBD2
V: TRBV3-1
J: TRBJ2-1
CDR3: CASSPRTSGDEQFF
DNA: TGTGCCAGCAGCCCTAGGACTAGCGGGGATGAGCAGTTCTTC

size: -
D: TRBD1
V: TRBV9
J: TRBJ1-2
CDR3: CASSVGGTGDYGYTF
DNA: TGTGCCAGCAGCGTAGGAGGGACAGGAGACTATGGCTACACCTTC

size: -
D: -
V: TRBV12-3/TRBV12-4
J: TRBJ1-5
CDR3: CASSFRSGRGNQPQHF
DNA: TGTGCCAGCAGTTTTCGGTCAGGAAGGGGCAATCAGCCCCAGCATTTT

size: many
D: -
V: TRBV4-2
J: TRBJ1-6
CDR3: CASSQEARGRGGSPLHF
DNA: TGTGCCAGCAGCCAAGAGGCGCGTGGGCGAGGGGGTTCACCCCTCCACTTT

size: few
D: -
V: TRBV30
J: TRBJ2-2
CDR3: CAWNGGGTGELFF
DNA: TGTGCCTGGAATGGGGGCGGAACCGGGGAGCTGTTTTTT